The clone carrying this T cell receptor beta chain was picked up one time. This sample was taken from a study of blood T cell repertoires in COVID-19. Looking at the study overall: T cells, B-cell-depleted T cells, or PBMCs provided the cDNA or gDNA that served as material.

Germline V gene data show CDR1 as SGDLS and CDR2 as YYNGEE. V was clipped by 4 bases and J by 10 bases; unmatched bases: 2. This CDR3 is built from 12 residues. Clones were read by immunoSEQ multiplex PCR, and TCRdb kept only the in-frame ones, dropping some. The sample lists approximately 110,000 clones, 80% to 95% seen once, with around 2% in the top ten. Sequenced input: peripheral blood. The chain carries TRBV9 and TRBJ2-3; the match to TRBD2 covers 11 bases. The clonotype originates from a man aged 45-65 years with COVID-19, enrolled during active disease. The CDR3 loop is CASSTSGSSQYF. CDR3 bases: TGTGCCAGCAGCACTAGCGGGAGTTCGCAGTATTTT.